This TCR beta chain was observed in a study of shared clonotypes between healthy human individuals. Study outcomes and limitations: Clonotype sharing among the donors was expected to vary with sequencing depth.

This CDR3 region has 15 residues. Germline CDR1 is SGHRS and CDR2 is YFSETQ. DNA at about 210 ng, about 30,000 T cell genomes, went into sorted-subset replicate PCRs. Assay: immunoSEQ multiplex PCR; the TCRdb copy retains only in-frame clones and omits some. The table lists hundreds of thousands of clones, roughly 78% of them singletons. This clone is a singleton in its sample. Its antigen is still unknown. A much larger clone lies a single base off, so this may be a read error. The source material was memory CD4+ T cells sorted from blood. Subset denoted: CD45RA-negative fraction. The chain uses TRBV5-1 and TRBJ2-1, with a possible D match to TRBD1 (7 bases). This TCR came from a woman under 40 in good health. The CDR3 protein is CAGSLVAGQYNEQFF. The DNA for the CDR3 is TGCGCCGGCAGCTTGGTTGCGGGACAGTACAATGAGCAGTTCTTC.